The T cell receptor beta chain described here comes from a study of T cell responses to AZD1222 COVID-19 vaccine. Overall study findings and caveats: Donors, mostly white British, included more females; clonal diversity was possibly underestimated. Reportedly, nearly half of unique spike TCRs recognized epitopes outside B.1.351/B.1.1.7 mutations. Recipients of AZD1222 seropositive at baseline numbered only six or seven.

Remarks on this clone: Antigen specificity is unknown.

Profiled with immunoSEQ multiplex PCR; TCRdb holds only in-frame clones, not every one. The sample shows about 100,000 clones, about nine tenths of them seen only once. Germline values: CDR1 SGHTA, CDR2 FQGNSA. V was pared by 5 bases and J by 1 base, with 8 bases of the junction left unmatched. The CDR3 is 19 amino acids. The chain links TRBV7-2 to TRBJ2-1; TRBD2 aligns across 16 bases. This specimen consisted of peripheral blood, obtained on day 0 of AZD1222 vaccination. The clonotype comes from an adult in good health. CDR3 in DNA: TGTGCCAGCAGCACACCGGGACTAGCGGGAGGGAGGTCCTACAATGAGCAGTTCTTC. As protein: CASSTPGLAGGRSYNEQFF.